This is a list of T cell receptor beta chains from one sample in a study of blood T cell repertoires in COVID-19. Assay used: immunoSEQ multiplex PCR; TCRdb lists only in-frame clones, some missing. Altogether approximately 110,000 clones are present, about 74% being singletons, with the ten largest covering about 6%. Sequenced sample: peripheral blood. These receptors were obtained from a man older than 75 with COVID-19, enrolled during active disease. CDR3s leave out the opening cysteine and the closing phenylalanine or tryptophan.

CDR3aa: ASSSWLPRGPVEQY
j_gene: TRBJ2-7
v_gene: TRBV5-5

CDR3aa: ASSYSGGGRYGYT
j_gene: TRBJ1-2
v_gene: TRBV6-5

CDR3aa: ASSTTGGVTEAF
j_gene: TRBJ1-1
v_gene: TRBV5-1

CDR3aa: ASSHSASGDNEQF
j_gene: TRBJ2-1
v_gene: TRBV4-3

CDR3aa: ASSLAGGENEQY
j_gene: TRBJ2-7
v_gene: TRBV28

CDR3aa: ASLLGGRLEQF
j_gene: TRBJ2-1
v_gene: TRBV2

CDR3aa: ASSLVGGTPRDEQF
j_gene: TRBJ2-1
v_gene: TRBV28

CDR3aa: ATGTSGGTDTQY
j_gene: TRBJ2-3
v_gene: TRBV19

CDR3aa: ASPPGGGGRPTDTQY
j_gene: TRBJ2-3
v_gene: TRBV7-8

CDR3aa: ASSLGGQGAYEQY
j_gene: TRBJ2-7
v_gene: TRBV7-8

CDR3aa: ASSLDEYNEQF
j_gene: TRBJ2-1
v_gene: TRBV7-3

CDR3aa: ASSSPIRTSGEGEQY
j_gene: TRBJ2-7
v_gene: TRBV6-2/TRBV6-3

CDR3aa: ASTKGGSLSEAF
j_gene: TRBJ1-1
v_gene: TRBV7-9

CDR3aa: ASSYSRLAGMDEQY
j_gene: TRBJ2-7
v_gene: TRBV6-6

CDR3aa: ATSGGSGGYTEAF
j_gene: TRBJ1-1
v_gene: TRBV2

CDR3aa: ASSLGRASGVGEQY
j_gene: TRBJ2-7
v_gene: TRBV13

CDR3aa: ASSLTGGGSYGYT
j_gene: TRBJ1-2
v_gene: TRBV7-3

CDR3aa: ASSIAGRGSYEQY
j_gene: TRBJ2-7
v_gene: TRBV19

CDR3aa: ASTPGLDSAYEQY
j_gene: TRBJ2-7
v_gene: TRBV5-6

CDR3aa: ASSRAAPADYGYT
j_gene: TRBJ1-2
v_gene: TRBV18

CDR3aa: ASSLLAGREGNNYGYT
j_gene: TRBJ1-2
v_gene: TRBV28

CDR3aa: ASPPGGYEQY
j_gene: TRBJ2-7
v_gene: TRBV27

CDR3aa: ASSSDRATDTQY
j_gene: TRBJ2-3
v_gene: TRBV11-2

CDR3aa: ASSEQGNTEAF
j_gene: TRBJ1-1
v_gene: TRBV11-2

CDR3aa: ASRGQNYNSPLH
j_gene: TRBJ1-6
v_gene: TRBV28

CDR3aa: ASSLDGGSETQY
j_gene: TRBJ2-5
v_gene: TRBV5-1

CDR3aa: ATSRDRGSDTQY
j_gene: TRBJ2-3
v_gene: TRBV24-1

CDR3aa: ASTRTADTGELF
j_gene: TRBJ2-2
v_gene: TRBV28

CDR3aa: ASSTLQGADNSPLH
j_gene: TRBJ1-6
v_gene: TRBV5-4

CDR3aa: ASSLLAGAPNYGYT
j_gene: TRBJ1-2
v_gene: TRBV5-1

CDR3aa: ATSGAGGPDTQY
j_gene: TRBJ2-3
v_gene: TRBV19

CDR3aa: ASSLKGGNTEAF
j_gene: TRBJ1-1
v_gene: TRBV7-9

CDR3aa: ASSRRGEQY
j_gene: TRBJ2-7
v_gene: TRBV3-1/TRBV3-2

CDR3aa: ASSLARSYEQY
j_gene: TRBJ2-7
v_gene: TRBV7-2

CDR3aa: ASSPGGIEQY
j_gene: TRBJ2-7
v_gene: TRBV7-8

CDR3aa: ASSGGGTEEQF
j_gene: TRBJ2-1
v_gene: TRBV13

CDR3aa: ASSQYSIQETQY
j_gene: TRBJ2-5
v_gene: TRBV4-2

CDR3aa: ASSTLIQETQY
j_gene: TRBJ2-5
v_gene: TRBV19

CDR3aa: ASSYSESGYGYT
j_gene: TRBJ1-2
v_gene: TRBV6-5

CDR3aa: ASSFDLAAGREDTQY
j_gene: TRBJ2-3
v_gene: TRBV28

CDR3aa: ASPLGLPTAYEQY
j_gene: TRBJ2-7
v_gene: TRBV4-3

CDR3aa: SGPGGYGYT
j_gene: TRBJ1-2
v_gene: TRBV20-1